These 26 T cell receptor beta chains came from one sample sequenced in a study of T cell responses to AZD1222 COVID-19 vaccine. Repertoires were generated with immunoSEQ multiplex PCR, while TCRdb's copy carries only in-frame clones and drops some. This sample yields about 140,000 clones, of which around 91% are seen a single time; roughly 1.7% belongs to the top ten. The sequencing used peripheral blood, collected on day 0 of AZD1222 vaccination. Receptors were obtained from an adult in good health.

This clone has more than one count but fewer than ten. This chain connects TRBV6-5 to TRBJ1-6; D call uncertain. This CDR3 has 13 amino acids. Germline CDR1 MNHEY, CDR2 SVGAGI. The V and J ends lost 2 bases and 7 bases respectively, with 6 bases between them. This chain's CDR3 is CASSYAHNSPLHF. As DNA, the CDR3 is TGTGCCAGCAGTTACGCCCACAATTCACCCCTCCACTTT.

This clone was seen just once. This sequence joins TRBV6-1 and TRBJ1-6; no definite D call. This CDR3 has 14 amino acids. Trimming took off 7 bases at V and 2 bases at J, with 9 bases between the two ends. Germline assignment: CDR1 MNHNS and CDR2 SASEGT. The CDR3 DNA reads TGTGCCAGCATAGACGGAGCCTATAATTCACCCCTCCACTTT. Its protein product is CASIDGAYNSPLHF.

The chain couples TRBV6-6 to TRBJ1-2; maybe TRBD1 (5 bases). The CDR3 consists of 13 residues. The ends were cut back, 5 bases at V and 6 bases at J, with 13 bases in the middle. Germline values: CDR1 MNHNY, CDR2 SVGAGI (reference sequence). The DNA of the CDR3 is TGTGCCAGCAGTCCCCGGGACGATGATGGCTACACCTTC. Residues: CASSPRDDDGYTF.

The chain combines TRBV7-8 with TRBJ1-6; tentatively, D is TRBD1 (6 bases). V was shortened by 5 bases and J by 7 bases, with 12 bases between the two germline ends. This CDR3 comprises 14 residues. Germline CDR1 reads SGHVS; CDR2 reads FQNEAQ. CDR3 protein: CASSPGVSNSPLHF. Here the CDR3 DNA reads TGTGCCAGCAGCCCAGGGGTCTCCAATTCACCCCTCCACTTT.

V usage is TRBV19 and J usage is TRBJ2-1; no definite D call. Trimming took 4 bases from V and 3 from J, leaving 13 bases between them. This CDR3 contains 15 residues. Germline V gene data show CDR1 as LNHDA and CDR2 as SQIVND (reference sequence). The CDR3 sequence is CASSKAKSGYNEQFF. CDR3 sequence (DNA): TGTGCCAGTAGTAAGGCAAAGTCGGGCTACAATGAGCAGTTCTTC.

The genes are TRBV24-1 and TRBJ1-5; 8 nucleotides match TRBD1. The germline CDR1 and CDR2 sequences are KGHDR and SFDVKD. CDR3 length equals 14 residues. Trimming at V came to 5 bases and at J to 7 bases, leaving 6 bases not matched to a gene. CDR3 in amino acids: CATSAAGGIQPQHF. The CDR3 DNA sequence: TGTGCCACCAGTGCGGCAGGGGGCATCCAGCCCCAGCATTTT.

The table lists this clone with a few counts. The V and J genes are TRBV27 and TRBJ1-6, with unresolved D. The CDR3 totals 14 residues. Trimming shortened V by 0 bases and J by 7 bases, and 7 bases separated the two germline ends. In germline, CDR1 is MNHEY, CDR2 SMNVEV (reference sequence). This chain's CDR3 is CASSLSRGNSPLHF. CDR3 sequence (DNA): TGTGCCAGCAGTTTATCCCGCGGGAATTCACCCCTCCACTTT.

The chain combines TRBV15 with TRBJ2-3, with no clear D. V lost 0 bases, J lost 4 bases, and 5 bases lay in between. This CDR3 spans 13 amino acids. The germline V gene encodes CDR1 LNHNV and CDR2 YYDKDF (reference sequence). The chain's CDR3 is CATSRESADTQYF. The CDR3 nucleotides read TGTGCCACCAGCAGAGAGAGCGCAGATACGCAGTATTTT.

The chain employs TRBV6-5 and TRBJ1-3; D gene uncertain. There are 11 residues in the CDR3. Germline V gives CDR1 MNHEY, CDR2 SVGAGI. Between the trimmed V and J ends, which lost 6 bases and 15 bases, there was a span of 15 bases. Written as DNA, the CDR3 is TGTGCCAGCAGGGATCAGTCCGTAGGATATTTT. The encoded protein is CASRDQSVGYF.

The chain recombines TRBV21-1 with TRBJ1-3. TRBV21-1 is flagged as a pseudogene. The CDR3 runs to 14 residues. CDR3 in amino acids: CASSIKRVGNTIYF. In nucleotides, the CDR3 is TGTGCCAGCAGCATTAAGCGGGTAGGAAACACCATATATTTT.

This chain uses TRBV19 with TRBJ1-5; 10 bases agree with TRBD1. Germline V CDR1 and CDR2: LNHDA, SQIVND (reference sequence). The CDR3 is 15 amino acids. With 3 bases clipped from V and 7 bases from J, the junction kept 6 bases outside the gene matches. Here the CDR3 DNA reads TGTGCCAGTAGTATTTGGGACAGGGGAGAACAGCCCCAGCATTTT. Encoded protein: CASSIWDRGEQPQHF.

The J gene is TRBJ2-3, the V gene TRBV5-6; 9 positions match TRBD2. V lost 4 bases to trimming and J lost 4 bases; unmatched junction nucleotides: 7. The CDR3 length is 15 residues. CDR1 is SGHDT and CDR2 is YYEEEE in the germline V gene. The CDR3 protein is CASSTPSGKSDTQYF. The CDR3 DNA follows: TGTGCCAGCAGCACACCTAGCGGGAAGTCAGATACGCAGTATTTT.

The CDR3 region is CASSVGTDKNEKLFF. The CDR3 region has the DNA TGTGCCAGCAGCGTGGGGACAGACAAGAATGAAAAACTGTTTTTT. The chain employs TRBV9 and TRBJ1-4, with TRBD1 matching 7 bases. The CDR3 runs 15 residues. V shed 2 bases, J shed 5 bases, and the junction held 6 bases outside the gene matches. Germline-derived CDR1 and CDR2 are SGDLS and YYNGEE.

The CDR3 DNA reads as TGTGCCAGCACGGAGCGGAGCCCCCCCTACGAGCAGTACTTC. It codes for CASTERSPPYEQYF. This chain links TRBV27 with TRBJ2-7; D perhaps matches TRBD2 (5 bases). This CDR3 contains 14 residues. Germline V lookup: CDR1 MNHEY, CDR2 SMNVEV (reference sequence). The ends were cut back, 7 bases at V and 2 bases at J, with 15 bases in the middle.

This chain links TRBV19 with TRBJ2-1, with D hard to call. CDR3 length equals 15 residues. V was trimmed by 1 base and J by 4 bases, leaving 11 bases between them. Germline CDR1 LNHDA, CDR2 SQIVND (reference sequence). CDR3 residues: CASSIAQVGYNEQFF. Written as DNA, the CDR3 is TGTGCCAGTAGTATAGCTCAGGTCGGGTACAATGAGCAGTTCTTC.

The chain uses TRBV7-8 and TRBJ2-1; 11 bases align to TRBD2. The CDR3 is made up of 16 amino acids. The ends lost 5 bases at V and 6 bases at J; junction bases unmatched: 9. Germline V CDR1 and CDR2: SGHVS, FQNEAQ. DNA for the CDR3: TGTGCCAGCAGCGCAAATTTAGCGGGGGGGCTCAATGAGCAGTTCTTC. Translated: CASSANLAGGLNEQFF.

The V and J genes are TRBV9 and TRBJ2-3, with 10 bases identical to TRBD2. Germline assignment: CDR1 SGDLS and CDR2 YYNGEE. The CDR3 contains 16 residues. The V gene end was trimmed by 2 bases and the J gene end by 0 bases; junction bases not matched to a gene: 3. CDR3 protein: CASSVTSGSSTDTQYF. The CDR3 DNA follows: TGTGCCAGCAGCGTGACTAGCGGGTCCAGCACAGATACGCAGTATTTT.

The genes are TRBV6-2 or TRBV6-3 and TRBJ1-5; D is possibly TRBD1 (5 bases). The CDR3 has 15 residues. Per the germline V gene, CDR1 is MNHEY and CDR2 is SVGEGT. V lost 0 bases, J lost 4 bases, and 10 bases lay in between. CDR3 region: CASSYSSRANQPQHF. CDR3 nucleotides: TGTGCCAGCAGTTACTCCAGCAGGGCGAATCAGCCCCAGCATTTT.

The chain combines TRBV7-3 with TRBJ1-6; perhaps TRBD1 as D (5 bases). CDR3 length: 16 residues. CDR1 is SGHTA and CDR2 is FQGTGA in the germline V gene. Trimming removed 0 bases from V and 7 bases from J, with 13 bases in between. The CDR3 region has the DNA TGTGCCAGCAGCTTAACTGGGACCGCCGCAAATTCACCCCTCCACTTT. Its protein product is CASSLTGTAANSPLHF. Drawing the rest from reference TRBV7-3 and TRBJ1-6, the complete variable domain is GAGVSQTPSNKVTEKGKYVELRCDPISGHTALYWYRQSLGQGPEFLIYFQGTGAADDSGLPNDRFFAVRPEGSVSTLKIQRTERGDSAVYLCASSLTGTAANSPLHFGNGTRLTVT.

CDR3 sequence (DNA): TGTGCCAGTAGGGATTGGGCAGGGGGCAATCAGCCCCAGCATTTT. Translating it yields CASRDWAGGNQPQHF. The chain employs TRBV19 and TRBJ1-5, with a weak D call TRBD1 (6 bases). This CDR3 has 15 amino acids. Trimming pared 6 bases from V and 2 bases from J, leaving 14 bases between. The germline V gene encodes CDR1 LNHDA and CDR2 SQIVND (reference sequence).

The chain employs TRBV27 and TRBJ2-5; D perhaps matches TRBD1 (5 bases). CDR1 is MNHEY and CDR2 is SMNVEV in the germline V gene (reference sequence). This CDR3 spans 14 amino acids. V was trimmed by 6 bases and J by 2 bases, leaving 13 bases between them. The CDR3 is CASSLNRPQETQYF. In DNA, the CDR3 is TGTGCCAGCAGCTTGAACAGGCCTCAAGAGACCCAGTACTTC.

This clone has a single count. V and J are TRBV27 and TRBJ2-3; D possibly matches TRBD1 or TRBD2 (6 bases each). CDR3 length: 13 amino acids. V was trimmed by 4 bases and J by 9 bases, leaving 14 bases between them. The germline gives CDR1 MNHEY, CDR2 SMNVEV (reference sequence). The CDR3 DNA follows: TGTGCCAGCAGTTCGAACGGGGGCCTGACGCAGTATTTT. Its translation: CASSSNGGLTQYF.

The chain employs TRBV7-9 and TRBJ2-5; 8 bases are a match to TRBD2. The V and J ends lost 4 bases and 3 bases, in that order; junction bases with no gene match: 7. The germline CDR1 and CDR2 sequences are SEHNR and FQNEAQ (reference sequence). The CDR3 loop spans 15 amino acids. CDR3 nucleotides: TGTGCCAGCAGCTCGTTAGCGGGGAGGAAAGAGACCCAGTACTTC. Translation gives CASSSLAGRKETQYF. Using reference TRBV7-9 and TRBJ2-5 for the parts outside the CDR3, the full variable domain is DTGVSQNPRHKITKRGQNVTFRCDPISEHNRLYWYRQTLGQGPEFLTYFQNEAQLEKSRLLSDRFSAERPKGSFSTLEIQRTEQGDSAMYLCASSSLAGRKETQYFGPGTRLLVL.

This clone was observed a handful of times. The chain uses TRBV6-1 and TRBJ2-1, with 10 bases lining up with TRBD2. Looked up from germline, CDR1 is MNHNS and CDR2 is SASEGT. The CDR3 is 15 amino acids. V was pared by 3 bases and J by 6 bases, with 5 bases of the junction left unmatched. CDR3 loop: CASSDGSGGANEQFF. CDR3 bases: TGTGCCAGCAGTGATGGGAGCGGGGGGGCCAATGAGCAGTTCTTC.

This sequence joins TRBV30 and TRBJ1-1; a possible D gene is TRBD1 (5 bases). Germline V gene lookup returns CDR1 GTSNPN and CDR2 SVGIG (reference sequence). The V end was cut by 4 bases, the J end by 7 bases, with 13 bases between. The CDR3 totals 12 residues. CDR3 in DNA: TGTGCCTGGAACCGGGACTCCATTGAAGCTTTCTTT. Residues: CAWNRDSIEAFF. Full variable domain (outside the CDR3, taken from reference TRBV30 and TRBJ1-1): SQTIHQWPATLVQPVGSPLSLECTVEGTSNPNLYWYRQAAGRGLQLLFYSVGIGQISSEVPQNLSASRPQDRQFILSSKKLLLSDSGFYLCAWNRDSIEAFFGQGTRLTVV.

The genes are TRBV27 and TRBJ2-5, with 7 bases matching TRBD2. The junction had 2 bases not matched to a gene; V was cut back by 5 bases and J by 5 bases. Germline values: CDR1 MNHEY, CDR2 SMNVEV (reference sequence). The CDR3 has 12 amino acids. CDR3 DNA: TGTGCCAGCAGTCCAGCGGGGGAGACCCAGTACTTC. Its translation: CASSPAGETQYF.